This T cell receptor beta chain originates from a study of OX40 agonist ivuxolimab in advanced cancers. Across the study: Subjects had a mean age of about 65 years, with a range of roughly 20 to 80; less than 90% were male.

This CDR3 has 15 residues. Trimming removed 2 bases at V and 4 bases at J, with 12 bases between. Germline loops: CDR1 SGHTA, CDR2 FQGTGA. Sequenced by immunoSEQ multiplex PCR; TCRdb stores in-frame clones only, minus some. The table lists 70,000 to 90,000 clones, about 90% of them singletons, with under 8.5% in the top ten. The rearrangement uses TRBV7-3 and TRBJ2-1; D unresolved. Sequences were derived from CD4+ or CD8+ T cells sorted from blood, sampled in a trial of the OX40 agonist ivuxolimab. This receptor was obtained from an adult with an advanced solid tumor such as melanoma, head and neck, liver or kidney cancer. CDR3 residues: CASSLELGLYNEQFF. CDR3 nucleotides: TGTGCCAGCAGCTTAGAGCTGGGTCTTTACAATGAGCAGTTCTTC. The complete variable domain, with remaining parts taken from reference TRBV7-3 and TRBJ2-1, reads GAGVSQTPSNKVTEKGKYVELRCDPISGHTALYWYRQSLGQGPEFLIYFQGTGAADDSGLPNDRFFAVRPEGSVSTLKIQRTERGDSAVYLCASSLELGLYNEQFFGPGTRLTVL.